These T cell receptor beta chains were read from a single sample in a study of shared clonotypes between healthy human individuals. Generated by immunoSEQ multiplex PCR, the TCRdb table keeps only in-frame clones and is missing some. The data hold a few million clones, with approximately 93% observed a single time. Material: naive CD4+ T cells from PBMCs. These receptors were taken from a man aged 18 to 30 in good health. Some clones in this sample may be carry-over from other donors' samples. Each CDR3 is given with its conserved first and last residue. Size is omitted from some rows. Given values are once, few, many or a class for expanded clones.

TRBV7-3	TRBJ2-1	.	CASSSGGRGQGNEQFF
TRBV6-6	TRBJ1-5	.	CAGSTGAGQPQHF
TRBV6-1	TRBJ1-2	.	CASSEEAVTGYTF
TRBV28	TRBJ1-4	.	CASSLKGAANEKLFF
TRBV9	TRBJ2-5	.	CASSVGWGGQETQYF
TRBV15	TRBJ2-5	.	CATSRGRTQETQYF
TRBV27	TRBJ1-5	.	CASSLTEQGARHQPQHF
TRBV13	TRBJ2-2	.	CASSLRYTYTGELFF
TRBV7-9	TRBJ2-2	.	CASSSTSGPYTGELFF
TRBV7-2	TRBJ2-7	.	CASSFSPTASYEQYF
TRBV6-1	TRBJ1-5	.	CASSESYLVESNQPQHF
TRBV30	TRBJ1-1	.	CAWSQGANTEAFF
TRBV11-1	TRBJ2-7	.	CASSLGISNYEQYF
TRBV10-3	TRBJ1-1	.	CAISPDTGDLTEAFF
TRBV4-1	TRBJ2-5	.	CASSPYLQGLGGETQYF
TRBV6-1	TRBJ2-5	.	CASSEARTSGWGETQYF
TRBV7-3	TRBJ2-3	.	CASSLLGTSTDTQYF
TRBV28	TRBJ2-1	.	CASSPAGGRSLGEQFF
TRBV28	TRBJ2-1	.	CATQVGTRHNEQFF
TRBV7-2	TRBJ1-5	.	CASSLDGIYQPQHF
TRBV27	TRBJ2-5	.	CASRSRYQETQYF
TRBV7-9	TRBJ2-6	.	CASSSRGLGSSGANVLTF
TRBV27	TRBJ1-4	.	CASSLRGNEKLFF
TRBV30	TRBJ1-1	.	CAWSVRQGARTFF
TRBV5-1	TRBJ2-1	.	CASSLLVGNEQFF
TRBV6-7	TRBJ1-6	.	CAAVHPQGGNSPLHF
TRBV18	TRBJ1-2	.	CASSPPRGSYGYTF
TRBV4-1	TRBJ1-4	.	CASSQKVPTGGSEKLFF
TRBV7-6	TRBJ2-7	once	CASSTGLAGVYEQYF